This passage covers 9 T cell receptor beta chains from one sample sequenced in a study of human T cells and chemical hapten exposure. One entry per CDR3 protein results from TCRdb running MiXCR on the RACE reads. The data show about 260,000 distinct CDR3 sequences, about 9% seen once. Time point described: pre-sensitization, week 0. Sample treatment: therapeutic diphenylcyclopropenone sensitization with weekly scalp DPC. Specimen: whole blood, collected in connection with sensitization to the hapten diphenylcyclopropenone (DPC). These TCRs come from a woman aged 40 to 50 with alopecia areata. Some clones in this sample may be carry-over from other donors' samples.

The table lists this clonotype with a few counts. The chain employs TRBV6-2 or TRBV6-3 and TRBJ2-6; a possible D gene is TRBD1 (5 bases). The V gene lost 0 bases and the J gene lost 0 bases, with 6 bases spanning the gap. Germline CDR1 MNHEY, CDR2 SVGEGT. The CDR3 sequence is 16 residues long. The CDR3 DNA reads TGTGCCAGCAGTTACTCGGGGCACTCTGGGGCCAACGTCCTGACTTTC. Translated: CASSYSGHSGANVLTF.

This clonotype turned up a few times. The genes are TRBV11-2 and TRBJ2-3; D gene unclear. V lost 10 bases to trimming and J lost 3 bases, with 8 bases between them. Germline V gene sequence: CDR1 SGHAT, CDR2 FQNNGV. The CDR3 consists of 11 residues. In DNA form, the CDR3 reads TGTGCCACCCGCGGAACAGATACGCAGTATTTT. Residues: CATRGTDTQYF.

The rearrangement uses TRBV19 and TRBJ1-4; D is uncertain. Germline values: CDR1 LNHDA, CDR2 SQIVND (reference sequence). This CDR3 has 14 amino acids. V gave up 7 bases and J gave up 8 bases, with 17 bases separating them. The CDR3 nucleotides are TGTGCCAGTAACGGGCGCCAGTTTGACGAAAAACTGTTTTTT. Its translation is CASNGRQFDEKLFF.

This clonotype has more than one count but fewer than ten. This chain joins TRBV10-3 and TRBJ2-4, with 10 bases matching TRBD2. V lost 0 bases, J lost 6 bases, and 14 bases stayed unmatched. In germline, CDR1 is ENHRY, CDR2 SYGVKD. The CDR3 totals 19 residues. CDR3 region: CAISESLLAGSDLGNIQYF. The CDR3 DNA follows: TGTGCCATCAGTGAGTCTCTACTAGCGGGATCTGATTTAGGAAACATTCAGTACTTC.

This clonotype has at least ten counts. The chain couples TRBV12-3 or TRBV12-4 to TRBJ1-1, with a tentative D call TRBD1 (6 bases). The ends were cut back, 6 bases at V and 7 bases at J, with 9 bases in the middle. This CDR3 is built from 11 residues. CDR3 loop: CASREDSEAFF. The CDR3 DNA reads as TGTGCCAGCAGAGAGGACAGTGAAGCTTTCTTT.

The genes are TRBV28 and TRBJ2-5, with D perhaps being TRBD1 or TRBD2 (5 bases each). This CDR3 is built from 14 residues. V was trimmed by 6 bases and J by 5 bases, leaving 16 bases between them. CDR1 is MDHEN, CDR2 SYDVKM, per germline. Written as DNA, the CDR3 is TGTGCCAGCAGCAATATCCGGGACCCGGAGACCCAGTACTTC. This sequence encodes CASSNIRDPETQYF.

This sequence joins TRBV20-1 and TRBJ2-7; D not certain. V gave up 3 bases and J gave up 2 bases, with 17 bases separating them. CDR3 length: 15 amino acids. Germline assignment: CDR1 DFQATT and CDR2 SNEGSKA (reference sequence). CDR3 protein: CSASGPRGSTYEQYF. Here the CDR3 DNA reads TGCAGTGCTAGCGGCCCCCGCGGCAGTACCTACGAGCAGTACTTC.

J is TRBJ2-7 and V is TRBV3-1; 9 bases are shared with TRBD2. Germline-derived CDR1 and CDR2 are LGHDT and YNNKEL (reference sequence). This CDR3 has 17 amino acids. V was clipped by 0 bases and J by 6 bases; unmatched bases: 12. CDR3: CASSQDGSLAGSPEQYF. Written as DNA, the CDR3 is TGTGCCAGCAGCCAAGATGGGTCCCTAGCGGGAAGTCCCGAGCAGTACTTC.

This clonotype was seen repeatedly, ten times or more. V and J are TRBV4-2 and TRBJ2-7; 11 nucleotides align to TRBD1. The CDR3 runs 14 residues. V was clipped by 3 bases and J by 3 bases; unmatched bases: 1. The V gene's germline CDR1 is LGHNA and CDR2 YNFKEQ. The CDR3 bases are TGTGCCAGCAGCCAGGGACAGGGGGACTACGAGCAGTACTTC. Amino acid sequence: CASSQGQGDYEQYF.